The T cell receptor beta chain described here comes from a study of T cell responses to AZD1222 COVID-19 vaccine. Study outcomes and limitations: After the peak T cell response, and only then, were repertoires sampled. Compared with day 0, the breadth and depth of the Spike-specific TCR repertoire rose significantly after two doses of AZD1222. Donors in the cohort were predominantly white British and more often female, and clonal diversity was possibly underestimated.

Profiling relied on immunoSEQ multiplex PCR, and the TCRdb table lists in-frame clones only, not all of them. This table has approximately 150,000 clones, about 90% appearing once. As to this clone: Antigen unknown. This same CDR3 is encoded by further DNA sequences in the sample.

Germline V gives CDR1 LGHDT, CDR2 YNNKEL (reference sequence). The CDR3 covers 13 residues. Deletions cut 6 bases from V and 2 bases from J, with 10 bases between. Here the sequenced sample was peripheral blood, taken 28 days after the second AZD1222 dose. This chain connects TRBV3-1 (or the pseudogene TRBV3-2) to TRBJ1-2; no firm D call. The source of this sequence is an adult who received the AZD1222 COVID-19 vaccine. The CDR3, as DNA: TGTGCCAGCAGTCAGGACTCCAACTATGGCTACACCTTC. Amino acids: CASSQDSNYGYTF.